Sequencing of this T cell receptor beta chain was carried out in a study of cytomegalovirus exposure and HLA in healthy donors. Overall study results and limits: There were some 150 TCR beta chains listed as cytomegalovirus-associated. Sequencing probably produced one cluster of sequence variants that were highly shared.

Germline-derived CDR1 and CDR2 are LNHDA and SQIVND (reference sequence). Trimming pared 5 bases from V and 5 bases from J, leaving 18 bases between. The CDR3 loop spans 16 amino acids. Use of 60 Vbeta and 13 Jbeta primers characterized the PCR. Profiled with immunoSEQ multiplex PCR; TCRdb holds only in-frame clones, not every one. This specimen shows about 160,000 clones; the ten leading clones hold 1.5% to 2%. About this clone: Its cognate antigen is unknown.

The chain joins TRBV19 to TRBJ2-2; tentatively, D is TRBD1 (6 bases). The receptor was derived from a woman aged 45-60 years in good health and CMV-seronegative. Specimen: PBMCs. CDR3 loop: CASSPGIDRSTGELFF. The CDR3 DNA reads TGTGCCAGTAGTCCAGGGATCGACAGGAGTACCGGGGAGCTGTTTTTT.